This TCR beta chain derives from a study of T cell changes during pregnancy in multiple sclerosis (dated by TCRdb to the late 2010s). The study in broad terms: In women with multiple sclerosis, the researchers looked at how the T cell repertoire shifted as pregnancy progressed.

Libraries were constructed by the immunoSEQ multiplex PCR assay. The clones in this table, taken by TCRdb from immuneACCESS, are in-frame only. Not every clone is retained; where verified, under half of the shortfall comes from an unresolved V gene, and the cause of the rest is unknown. Present in this sample are about 55,000 clones, 94% of which were seen just once. The ten largest clones take up about 3% of the sample. The CDR3 goes from the cysteine to the phenylalanine over 17 residues. The entry retains the CDR3 DNA only, 51 bases that are in frame from base 1. A note on this clone: Its target antigen remains unknown. No per-base quality is available; no much larger clone lies one base away.

This receptor was identified in a female donor with multiple sclerosis, enrolled in a pregnancy study. Specimen: CD8+ T cells from peripheral blood mononuclear cells, collected in the third trimester of pregnancy. The chain is made from TRBV21-1 and TRBJ2-1; the table's D call, TRBD1, has no DNA check behind it. TRBV21-1 constitutes a pseudogene. The nucleotides read TGTGCCAGCCCAAATTCGGGACCGCGACAGGGGTGGAATGAGCAGTTCTTC. Its protein product is CASPNSGPRQGWNEQFF.